Below, 30 T cell receptor beta chains from the same sample are listed, as sequenced in a study of T cell repertoires in cytomegalovirus infection. In TCRdb, the reads were re-called with MiXCR into one record per CDR3 protein. The sample has around 740,000 distinct CDR3 sequences; less than 40% are singletons. Sequencing was performed on PBMCs. The receptors come from a human donor in good health (CMV status not recorded). Some clones in this sample may be carry-over from other donors' samples.

This sequence joins TRBV28 and TRBJ1-2; TRBD1 agrees at 7 bases. Germline assignment: CDR1 MDHEN and CDR2 SYDVKM. The V and J ends lost 6 bases and 3 bases, in that order; junction bases with no gene match: 4. The CDR3 loop spans 13 amino acids. CDR3 protein: CASSGQDHYGYTF. Written as DNA, the CDR3 is TGTGCCAGCAGCGGACAGGACCACTATGGCTACACCTTC.

This clonotype was recorded many times. This chain links TRBV11-2 with TRBJ1-1; 7 nucleotides agree with TRBD1. The germline V gene has CDR1 SGHAT and CDR2 FQNNGV. The CDR3 loop spans 15 amino acids. V dropped 4 bases and J dropped 3; count of bases not matched to a gene: 8. CDR3 bases: TGTGCCAGCAGCTACCGGACAGGTCTAGACACTGAAGCTTTCTTT. Amino acids: CASSYRTGLDTEAFF.

This clonotype was found many times. The chain's CDR3 is CASGLTGLEAFF. In DNA form, the CDR3 reads TGTGCCAGCGGATTGACAGGGCTTGAGGCTTTCTTT. V usage is TRBV27 and J usage is TRBJ1-1, with TRBD1 matching over 7 bases. CDR3 length equals 12 residues. V lost 8 bases to trimming and J lost 11 bases; unmatched junction nucleotides: 11. The germline gives CDR1 MNHEY, CDR2 SMNVEV (reference sequence).

A remark on this clonotype: Sequence at one end of the junction differs from germline and may be a read error. This sequence joins TRBV7-7 and TRBJ2-3; TRBD2 matches 11 bases. The CDR3 spans 18 residues. The V gene's germline CDR1 is SSHAT and CDR2 FNYEAQ (reference sequence). This CDR3 is CASSLMPGTSGYTDTQYF. DNA of the CDR3: TGTGCTAGCAGCCTTATGCCCGGGACTAGCGGATACACAGATACGCAGTATTTT.

To note about this clonotype: One junction end does not reproduce the germline sequence, and a read error may be involved. The CDR3 spells CASSQAVTSGGAPQFF. Here the CDR3 DNA reads TGTGCCAGCAGCCAAGCGGTTACTAGCGGGGGGGCCCCCCAGTTCTTC. The V gene is TRBV4-1, the J gene TRBJ2-1; 13 bases map to TRBD2. Looked up from germline, CDR1 is MGHRA and CDR2 is YSYEKL. The CDR3 totals 16 residues.

About this clonotype: An end of the junction differs from the germline gene, which may be a read error. The rearrangement links TRBV6-2 or TRBV6-3 to TRBJ2-2, with D possibly being TRBD2 (7 bases). The germline V gene has CDR1 MNHEY and CDR2 SVGEGT. The CDR3 is made up of 13 amino acids. CDR3 DNA sequence: TGTTCCAGCAACGGGGAGGGGGCCGGGGAGCTGTTTTTT. Translating gives CSSNGEGAGELFF.

The V gene is TRBV5-6, the J gene TRBJ2-3, with TRBD2 matching over 8 bases. The CDR3 runs to 16 residues. Germline V gene sequence: CDR1 SGHDT, CDR2 YYEEEE. V lost 0 bases and J lost 4; bases outside the gene matches: 7. CDR3 bases: TGTGCCAGCAGCTTGGTAGCGGGACTCGGCGCAGATACGCAGTATTTT. Its translation is CASSLVAGLGADTQYF. Full variable domain (rest looked up from reference TRBV5-6 and TRBJ2-3): DAGVTQSPTHLIKTRGQQVTLRCSPKSGHDTVSWYQQALGQGPQFIFQYYEEEERQRGNFPDRFSGHQFPNYSSELNVNALLLGDSALYLCASSLVAGLGADTQYFGPGTRLTVL.

The chain combines TRBV7-8 with TRBJ2-7; D is undetermined. Trimming left V 1 base short and J 3 bases short, with 16 bases between. Germline V CDR1 and CDR2: SGHVS, FQNEAQ. The CDR3 has 16 amino acids. The CDR3 sequence is CASSLGEPQRFYEQYF. The CDR3 DNA reads as TGTGCCAGCAGCTTAGGTGAGCCCCAAAGATTCTACGAGCAGTACTTC.

This clonotype was seen ten or more times. CDR3 bases: TGTGCCACCCTAACCCGGACTAGCGGGAACACAGATACGCAGTATTTT. This translates into CATLTRTSGNTDTQYF. The chain employs TRBV6-1 and TRBJ2-3; 12 bases match TRBD2. CDR3 length: 16 residues. Germline-derived CDR1 and CDR2 are MNHNS and SASEGT. The V and J ends lost 10 bases and 2 bases, in that order; junction bases with no gene match: 10.

This chain links TRBV6-6 with TRBJ1-4; D gene uncertain. The V gene lost 7 bases and the J gene lost 8 bases, with 14 bases spanning the gap. The CDR3 is 13 residues long. Germline V gene lookup returns CDR1 MNHNY and CDR2 SVGAGI (reference sequence). The CDR3 DNA reads as TGTGCCAGCAACCTGCGATCGCGCGAAAAACTGTTTTTT. Translation gives CASNLRSREKLFF.

The chain employs TRBV6-1 and TRBJ2-7; TRBD2 matches 7 bases. V lost 6 bases and J lost 0; bases outside the gene matches: 11. The V gene's germline CDR1 is MNHNS and CDR2 SASEGT. This CDR3 is 16 amino acids long. The CDR3 spells CASSLSLAASSYEQYV. CDR3 nucleotides: TGTGCCAGCAGCCTTTCTCTAGCGGCCAGCTCCTACGAGCAGTACGTC.

The rearrangement joins TRBV12-3 or TRBV12-4 to TRBJ1-5; 9 bases agree with TRBD1. This CDR3 comprises 18 residues. Losses at the gene ends were 6 bases for V and 0 bases for J; bases not matched to a gene: 12. CDR3 in amino acids: CASSITWDREYSNQPQHF. DNA for the CDR3: TGTGCCAGCAGCATAACTTGGGACAGGGAATATAGCAATCAGCCCCAGCATTTT.

This clonotype showed up just a few times. This rearrangement joins TRBV20-1 to TRBJ2-7; 9 bases are a match to TRBD1. The CDR3 is 11 amino acids. V gave up 5 bases and J gave up 6 bases; unmatched junction bases: 2. CDR1 is DFQATT and CDR2 is SNEGSKA in the germline V gene (reference sequence). In DNA form, the CDR3 reads TGCAGTGCTTGGGACAGGGCCGAGCAGTACTTC. Translated, it gives CSAWDRAEQYF.

The chain links TRBV19 to TRBJ1-2; D gene unclear. V was pared by 9 bases and J by 7 bases, with 12 bases between. CDR3 size: 11 residues. The V gene's germline CDR1 is LNHDA and CDR2 SQIVND (reference sequence). The CDR3 reads CASRWARGYTF. As DNA, the CDR3 is TGTGCCAGCCGGTGGGCCCGTGGCTACACCTTC.

The chain carries TRBV19 and TRBJ1-4; D is undetermined. Germline values: CDR1 LNHDA, CDR2 SQIVND (reference sequence). CDR3 length: 12 amino acids. Trimming took off 5 bases at V and 8 bases at J, with 9 bases between the two ends. The CDR3 reads CASSLGEEKLFF. CDR3 bases: TGTGCCAGTAGTCTGGGCGAGGAAAAACTGTTTTTT. Supplemented by reference TRBV19 and TRBJ1-4, the full variable domain reads DGGITQSPKYLFRKEGQNVTLSCEQNLNHDAMYWYRQDPGQGLRLIYYSQIVNDFQKGDIAEGYSVSREKKESFPLTVTSAQKNPTAFYLCASSLGEEKLFFGSGTQLSVL.

This chain links TRBV20-1 with TRBJ2-5; D possibly corresponds to TRBD2 (6 bases). This CDR3 contains 15 residues. Germline values: CDR1 DFQATT, CDR2 SNEGSKA (reference sequence). V was trimmed by 0 bases and J by 5 bases, leaving 16 bases between them. The CDR3 DNA reads TGCAGTGCTAGAGATGGCGGGGTTGCGCGGGAGACCCAGTACTTC. Translating it yields CSARDGGVARETQYF.

This clonotype was observed a few times. The genes are TRBV12-3 or TRBV12-4 and TRBJ2-7; unclear D gene. Trimming took off 6 bases at V and 0 bases at J, with 12 bases between the two ends. This CDR3 is 14 amino acids long. The CDR3 nucleotides read TGTGCCAGCAGCCCGCCCGACTTCTCCTACGAGCAGTACTTC. It codes for CASSPPDFSYEQYF.

The rearrangement uses TRBV5-1 and TRBJ2-3; TRBD2 matches at 13 bases. The germline CDR1 and CDR2 sequences are SGHRS and YFSETQ. V was clipped by 3 bases and J by 2 bases; unmatched bases: 15. This CDR3 is 20 amino acids long. CDR3: CASSSGLAGALQFPTDTQYF. Written as DNA, the CDR3 is TGCGCCAGCAGCTCAGGACTAGCGGGGGCCCTCCAATTTCCCACAGATACGCAGTATTTT.

The gene calls are TRBV7-6 and TRBJ1-1; D may be TRBD1 (5 bases). Germline loops: CDR1 SGHVS, CDR2 FNYEAQ. V lost 1 base and J lost 5, with 11 bases in between. The CDR3 is made up of 14 amino acids. CDR3 nucleotides: TGTGCCAGCAGCTTAGGGGCCAGGGTTACTGAAGCTTTCTTT. This translates into CASSLGARVTEAFF. Full variable domain (outside the CDR3, taken from reference TRBV7-6 and TRBJ1-1): GAGVSQSPRYKVTKRGQDVALRCDPISGHVSLYWYRQALGQGPEFLTYFNYEAQQDKSGLPNDRFSAERPEGSISTLTIQRTEQRDSAMYRCASSLGARVTEAFFGQGTRLTVV.

The J gene is TRBJ2-3, the V gene TRBV2, with D unclear. Trimming took 2 bases from V and 4 from J, leaving 13 bases between them. The CDR3 totals 15 residues. Germline values: CDR1 SNHLY, CDR2 FYNNEI. DNA for the CDR3: TGTGCCAGCAGTGAAAGCTTACGGTGGTCAGATACGCAGTATTTT. This gives the protein CASSESLRWSDTQYF. Together with reference TRBV2 and TRBJ2-3, the CDR3 gives the full variable domain: EPEVTQTPSHQVTQMGQEVILRCVPISNHLYFYWYRQILGQKVEFLVSFYNNEISEKSEIFDDQFSVERPDGSNFTLKIRSTKLEDSAMYFCASSESLRWSDTQYFGPGTRLTVL.

This clonotype showed up many times. V gene TRBV7-9 combines with J gene TRBJ2-7; 7 bases fit TRBD1. J lost 2 bases, V lost 4 bases, and 5 bases had no gene match. Germline V lookup: CDR1 SEHNR, CDR2 FQNEAQ (reference sequence). The CDR3 is 14 residues long. The chain's CDR3 is CASSYRDRPYEQYF. As DNA, the CDR3 is TGTGCCAGCAGCTACCGGGACAGACCCTACGAGCAGTACTTC.

There are a few counts of this clonotype. The gene calls are TRBV6-6 and TRBJ2-4; the match to TRBD1 covers 7 bases. The V segment lost 8 bases and the J segment 7 bases; nucleotides outside the gene matches: 11. Germline V CDR1 and CDR2: MNHNY, SVGAGI (reference sequence). This CDR3 has 14 amino acids. In DNA, the CDR3 is TGTGCCAGCCTGGCCGAGACAGGGCGCAACATTCAGTACTTC. It is translated as CASLAETGRNIQYF.

The gene calls are TRBV25-1 and TRBJ2-1; D is unresolved. The germline gives CDR1 MGHDK, CDR2 SYGVNS. The CDR3 contains 14 residues. The germline V and J ends were trimmed by 4 bases and 0 bases, with 7 bases remaining between them. The CDR3 nucleotides are TGTGCCAGCAGTGGGTACTTCTCCTACAATGAGCAGTTCTTC. Protein sequence: CASSGYFSYNEQFF. Based on the CDR3 plus reference TRBV25-1 and TRBJ2-1, the full variable domain is EADIYQTPRYLVIGTGKKITLECSQTMGHDKMYWYQQDPGMELHLIHYSYGVNSTEKGDLSSESTVSRIRTEHFPLTLESARPSHTSQYLCASSGYFSYNEQFFGPGTRLTVL.

This clonotype was seen many times. The chain has TRBV7-6 and TRBJ1-1, with D uncertain. The germline V and J ends were trimmed by 4 bases and 5 bases, with 11 bases remaining between them. Germline V CDR1 and CDR2: SGHVS, FNYEAQ. The CDR3 runs 13 residues. Written as DNA, the CDR3 is TGTGCCAGCAGCTCCCGCCCGGGTACTGAAGCTTTCTTT. Residues: CASSSRPGTEAFF.

This chain uses TRBV5-5 with TRBJ1-1; tentatively, D is TRBD1 (5 bases). The CDR3 loop spans 16 amino acids. V dropped 4 bases and J dropped 4 bases, with 20 bases sitting between them. In germline, CDR1 is SGHKS, CDR2 YYEKEE (reference sequence). The CDR3 sequence is CASSGAWNRWGTEAFF. CDR3 nucleotide sequence: TGTGCCAGCAGCGGGGCCTGGAATAGGTGGGGCACTGAAGCTTTCTTT.

This chain joins TRBV27 and TRBJ2-1; 9 bases fit TRBD2. From germline, CDR1 is MNHEY and CDR2 SMNVEV (reference sequence). The J segment lost 7 bases and the V segment lost 4 bases, leaving 11 bases of the junction unmatched. The CDR3 runs to 16 residues. DNA of the CDR3: TGTGCCAGCAGTTCCCTCATAAGGACTAGCGAAAATGAGCAGTTCTTC. It codes for CASSSLIRTSENEQFF.

V and J are TRBV20-1 and TRBJ2-7, with 11 bases that match TRBD2. With V trimmed by 5 bases and J by 7 bases, 10 bases remained unmatched. This CDR3 spans 14 amino acids. Looked up from germline, CDR1 is DFQATT and CDR2 is SNEGSKA (reference sequence). In DNA form, the CDR3 reads TGCAGTGCTGACTTAGCGGGAGGGAGCGGTGAGCAGTACTTC. Translated, it gives CSADLAGGSGEQYF.

The table lists this clonotype with a few counts. V usage is TRBV7-2 and J usage is TRBJ2-1; 14 bases fit TRBD2. The CDR3 consists of 18 residues. V trimming: 5 bases; J trimming: 0 bases; junction bases outside the gene matches: 6. Germline lookup yields CDR1 SGHTA and CDR2 FQGNSA. CDR3 protein: CASSRTSGGSSSYNEQFF. The CDR3 coding sequence is TGTGCCAGCAGCCGGACTAGCGGGGGGTCTAGCTCCTACAATGAGCAGTTCTTC.

By sample fraction, this clonotype is medium-sized. The chain has TRBV24-1 and TRBJ2-5, with D hard to call. V was clipped by 9 bases and J by 5 bases, with 15 bases between them. The germline V gene encodes CDR1 KGHDR and CDR2 SFDVKD. This CDR3 region has 13 residues. The CDR3 reads CATGTSGPETQYF. CDR3 coding DNA: TGTGCCACCGGAACCTCCGGGCCGGAGACCCAGTACTTC.

This clonotype was seen just once. The chain links TRBV10-3 to TRBJ2-7, with 7 bases identical to TRBD1. J was trimmed by 2 bases and V by 1 base; bases with no gene match: 8. Germline CDR1 and CDR2: ENHRY and SYGVKD. The CDR3 sequence is 16 residues long. The CDR3: CAISEFMGQTPYEQYF. CDR3 nucleotides: TGTGCCATCAGTGAGTTCATGGGACAGACCCCCTACGAGCAGTACTTC.